This TCR beta chain was documented in a study of T cell repertoires in cytomegalovirus infection. Study details: Both a matching HLA type and CMV infection were indicated by public TCR beta signatures.

This clonotype was seen many times. Its antigen is unidentified. The V and J ends lost 5 bases and 5 bases respectively, with 18 bases between them. This CDR3 has 15 residues. CDR1 and CDR2 (germline): SGHTA, FQGTGA. The study's findings and limits: Across the ex vivo response, the dominant clonotypes were HLA-C-restricted CMV-specific TCR beta clonotypes. Cumulative public TCR beta family frequency identified CMV carriers with the relevant HLA.

TCRdb called the reads again in MiXCR, with one record for every CDR3 protein. This table holds 250,000 or so distinct CDR3 sequences, 10% to 15% found once. V gene TRBV7-3 combines with J gene TRBJ2-5, with D possibly being TRBD2 (5 bases). The sequenced sample consisted of PBMCs. This clonotype originated in a human donor in good health (CMV status not recorded). Some clones in this sample may be carry-over from other donors' samples. Here the CDR3 reads CASSPGASILETQYF. As DNA, the CDR3 is TGTGCCAGCAGCCCCGGAGCTAGCATTCTTGAGACCCAGTACTTC.